This TCR beta chain was identified during a study of CD8 T cells in Susac syndrome. Study outcomes and limitations: The authors acknowledged that the study's TCR sequencing and HLA analysis involved relatively few individuals.

Random hexamers were used to reverse transcribe an amount of about 0.5 to 1 ug RNA. TCR beta CDR3 was amplified by immunoSEQ covering 54 Vbeta and 13 Jbeta. TCRdb re-called the immunoSEQ multiplex PCR reads with MiXCR, one entry per CDR3 protein. Among 180,000 or so distinct CDR3 sequences listed, roughly 94% were seen once. With 2 bases removed from V and 1 base from J, the gap between germline ends came to 9 bases. Germline loops: CDR1 SQVTM, CDR2 ANQGSEA. The CDR3 loop spans 14 amino acids. To note about this clonotype: Its matching antigen is unknown.

Negative isolation was applied to CD8+ and CD4+ T cells, and FACS enrichment was applied to TEMRA cells. Input material: CD4+ T cells from PBMCs. This chain uses TRBV29-1 with TRBJ2-1; perhaps TRBD1 as D (6 bases). This sequence was found in a human donor in good health. The CDR3 nucleotides read TGCAGCGTTGAACGACAGGAGTCCTACAATGAGCAGTTCTTC. Amino acid sequence: CSVERQESYNEQFF.